This T cell receptor beta chain comes out of a study of shared clonotypes between healthy human individuals. Study-level background: Donor composition was a couple of women and three men, aged 18 to 49.

Every immunoSEQ plate was one replicate of a subset's evenly spread DNA. Sequencing was performed with immunoSEQ multiplex PCR; in TCRdb, only in-frame clones are kept and a portion is missing. This table has 2 million to 2.5 million clones, approximately 90% appearing once. The CDR3 loop spans 13 amino acids. Germline V gene sequence: CDR1 GTSNPN, CDR2 SVGIG (reference sequence). V was shortened by 2 bases and J by 0 bases, with 5 bases between the two germline ends. General study findings and limits: Naive subsets generally exceeded memory subsets in estimated richness.

Notes on this clone: Its target is not known.

The sequencing input was naive CD4+ T cells from PBMCs. The subset: CD45RA+ positively selected. The receptor's source is a man between 18 and 35 years old in good health. Some clones in this sample may be carry-over from other donors' samples. The chain links TRBV30 to TRBJ1-3; D is unresolved. The CDR3 region has the DNA TGTGCCTGGAGTTACAGCTCTGGAAACACCATATATTTT. Translating gives CAWSYSSGNTIYF.